This is a list of T cell receptor beta chains from one sample in a study of T cells in Graves' hyperthyroidism and ophthalmopathy. TCRdb re-analysed the multiplex PCR reads in MiXCR, keeping a single row per CDR3 protein. The data contain more than 550,000 distinct CDR3 sequences, about 19% of them seen just once; the ten biggest clones take up roughly a sixth. The sequencing input was blood. All receptors come from a woman aged 50 to 60 with Graves' hyperthyroidism that later progressed to Graves' ophthalmopathy. CDR3s include the opening cysteine and the closing phenylalanine or tryptophan. The D gene is left open where the match is weak. Not every row has a clone size; where given, it reads once, few, many or a size class.

j_call d_call v_call clone_size cdr3_aa cdr3_nt
TRBJ2-2 TRBD2 TRBV5-1 few CASSPGTSGGRTGELFF TGCGCCAGCAGCCCTGGGACTAGCGGGGGTAGAACCGGGGAGCTGTTTTTT
TRBJ2-7 TRBD2 TRBV6-2/TRBV6-3 NA CASRGGVTSGLKGPYEQYF TGTGCCAGCAGAGGGGGGGTAACTAGCGGGCTAAAGGGCCCCTACGAGCAGTACTTC
TRBJ1-6 TRBD1 TRBV6-4 few CASSYQGAANSPLHF TGTGCCAGCAGTTACCAGGGGGCTGCGAATTCACCCCTCCACTTT
TRBJ1-3 NA TRBV18 NA CASSPLNAMENTIYF TGTGCCAGCTCACCTCTAAATGCCATGGAAAACACCATATATTTT
TRBJ2-5 NA TRBV18 NA CASSHRELGETQYF TGTGCCAGCTCACACCGGGAATTGGGGGAGACCCAGTACTTC
TRBJ1-4 NA TRBV7-8 few CASSLDGARYEKLFF TGTGCCAGCAGCTTGGACGGGGCTCGGTATGAAAAACTGTTTTTT
TRBJ1-1 NA TRBV6-6 few CASSYLGLVTEAFF TGTGCCAGCAGTTATCTCGGTTTAGTCACTGAAGCTTTCTTT
TRBJ1-2 TRBD1 TRBV20-1 many CSATQGAGQGASGYTF TGCAGTGCTACCCAAGGGGCCGGACAGGGGGCAAGTGGCTACACCTTC
TRBJ1-1 NA TRBV29-1 few CSVEPQLNTEAFF TGCAGCGTTGAACCACAGCTAAACACTGAAGCTTTCTTT
TRBJ2-7 NA TRBV5-1 many CASSRGTDSSYEQYF TGCGCCAGCAGCCGGGGGACGGATAGCTCCTACGAGCAGTACTTC
TRBJ2-5 TRBD1 TRBV5-1 NA CASSHPTGLETQYF TGCGCCAGCAGCCACCCGACAGGGTTGGAGACCCAGTACTTC
TRBJ1-1 NA TRBV24-1 many CATRLRENTEAFF TGTGCCACCAGGCTCAGGGAGAACACTGAAGCTTTCTTT
TRBJ2-5 NA TRBV20-1 NA CSPWMSQYF TGCAGCCCTTGGATGAGCCAGTACTTC
TRBJ1-2 TRBD1 TRBV5-1 NA CASSPRQGGEDGYTF TGCGCCAGCAGCCCCAGACAGGGGGGGGAAGATGGCTACACCTTC
TRBJ2-3 TRBD2 TRBV11-3 many CASSLDRAGGAPTQYF TGTGCCAGCAGCTTAGATCGGGCGGGGGGCGCCCCTACGCAGTATTTT
TRBJ1-2 NA TRBV30 many CARSYGVSGNYGYTF TGTGCCCGATCGTACGGGGTCTCAGGAAACTATGGCTACACCTTC
TRBJ2-2 NA TRBV9 few CASSVDLGVAGELFF TGTGCCAGCAGCGTAGATCTAGGCGTAGCCGGGGAGCTGTTTTTT
TRBJ2-4 NA TRBV2 few CASSDYGTVAKNIQYF TGTGCCAGCAGTGATTACGGCACTGTAGCCAAAAACATTCAGTACTTC